This TCR beta chain was documented in a study of T cell responses to AZD1222 COVID-19 vaccine. V shed 2 bases, J shed 16 bases, and the junction held 12 bases outside the gene matches. This CDR3 has 15 amino acids. The germline V gene encodes CDR1 MRHNA and CDR2 SNTAGT. Some clones are missing from TCRdb's copy, which holds only in-frame ones; the method was immunoSEQ multiplex PCR. The sample has about 200,000 clones, 85% to 95% seen once. The sequencing here drew on peripheral blood, taken 28 days after the second AZD1222 dose. The clonotype was recovered from an adult who received the AZD1222 COVID-19 vaccine. The chain carries TRBV6-4 and TRBJ1-6; 9 bases are shared with TRBD1. CDR3 region: CASSDRAQGAYTLHF. CDR3 sequence (DNA): TGTGCCAGCAGTGACCGAGCACAGGGGGCATATACTCTCCACTTT.